The next 20 T cell receptor beta chains were all read from a single sample in a study of T cell repertoires in urothelial bladder cancer. The data were produced by immunoSEQ multiplex PCR, yet TCRdb's version contains in-frame clones alone and is incomplete. The repertoire holds about 10,000 clones, with 50% to 75% as singletons. What was sequenced was tumor-infiltrating cells from bladder cancer. The receptor source for this set is a human donor with urothelial carcinoma.

This clone was detected only a few times. The chain carries TRBV27 and TRBJ2-3; D ambiguous. The CDR3 spans 12 residues. In germline, CDR1 is MNHEY, CDR2 SMNVEV (reference sequence). V was trimmed by 5 bases and J by 2 bases, leaving 5 bases between them. This CDR3 is CASSPTTDTQYF. The CDR3 nucleotides are TGTGCCAGCAGTCCGACCACAGATACGCAGTATTTT.

This clone turned up a few times. This chain uses TRBV4-3 with TRBJ1-2; 8 nucleotides match TRBD1. V lost 1 base to trimming and J lost 7 bases; unmatched junction nucleotides: 8. Germline loops: CDR1 LGHNA, CDR2 YSLEER. The CDR3 is 15 amino acids. The CDR3 loop reads CASSQVGVDRAGYTF. The DNA of the CDR3 is TGCGCCAGCAGCCAAGTTGGGGTGGACAGGGCTGGCTACACCTTC.

This clone is medium-sized by share. The rearrangement links TRBV6-1 to TRBJ2-6; the D is unclear. The germline V and J ends were trimmed by 8 bases and 4 bases, with 6 bases remaining between them. CDR1 and CDR2 from the germline V gene are MNHNS and SASEGT. The CDR3 is made up of 12 amino acids. This CDR3 reads CASHQGANVLTF. As DNA, the CDR3 is TGTGCCAGCCACCAGGGGGCCAACGTCCTGACTTTC.

This chain links TRBV4-1 with TRBJ1-3, with no clear D. V gave up 1 base and J gave up 1 base, with 11 bases separating them. Germline V gives CDR1 MGHRA, CDR2 YSYEKL. The CDR3 sequence is 16 residues long. The CDR3 reads CASSQVRPTSGNTIYF. CDR3 sequence (DNA): TGCGCCAGCAGCCAAGTCCGTCCCACATCTGGAAACACCATATATTTT.

V usage is TRBV29-1 and J usage is TRBJ2-7; D unclear. This CDR3 spans 17 amino acids. Germline values: CDR1 SQVTM, CDR2 ANQGSEA. Trimming took off 0 bases at V and 4 bases at J, with 22 bases between the two ends. The CDR3 DNA reads TGCAGCGTTGAAGATCAAGCTGCTGACCAAGTGAGGTACGAGCAGTACTTC. It codes for CSVEDQAADQVRYEQYF.

The chain employs TRBV4-1 and TRBJ2-5; D ambiguous. Trimming stripped 1 base from V and 5 bases from J, with 11 bases between. Germline assignment: CDR1 MGHRA and CDR2 YSYEKL. The CDR3 totals 14 residues. This CDR3 reads CASSQGVLRETQYF. CDR3 DNA sequence: TGCGCCAGCAGCCAAGGGGTATTGCGGGAGACCCAGTACTTC.

In this sample, this clone turned up a few times. The chain carries TRBV10-3 and TRBJ1-2, with 10 bases matching TRBD1. With V trimmed by 10 bases and J by 8 bases, 7 bases remained unmatched. Germline lookup yields CDR1 ENHRY and CDR2 SYGVKD. The CDR3 has 12 residues. CDR3 sequence reads: CATTGGSIGYTF. CDR3 bases: TGTGCCACGACAGGGGGCAGTATCGGCTACACCTTC.

The gene calls are TRBV7-6 and TRBJ2-3; 10 bases align to TRBD2. Losses at the gene ends were 5 bases for V and 2 bases for J; bases not matched to a gene: 7. This CDR3 is built from 16 residues. CDR1 and CDR2 (germline): SGHVS, FNYEAQ. This chain's CDR3 is CASSLQAGGITDTQYF. In nucleotides, the CDR3 is TGTGCCAGCAGCCTCCAAGCGGGGGGGATCACAGATACGCAGTATTTT.

V usage is TRBV19 and J usage is TRBJ2-5, with 8 nucleotides matching TRBD2. J lost 1 base, V lost 7 bases, and 5 bases had no gene match. The CDR3 length is 14 residues. Germline values: CDR1 LNHDA, CDR2 SQIVND (reference sequence). CDR3: CASNRGGSQETQYF. As DNA, the CDR3 is TGTGCCAGTAACCGCGGGGGGTCCCAAGAGACCCAGTACTTC.

This clone was picked up a small number of times. The chain recombines TRBV19 with TRBJ2-7; D is possibly TRBD2 (5 bases). In germline, CDR1 is LNHDA, CDR2 SQIVND (reference sequence). This CDR3 is built from 13 residues. Trimming shortened V by 6 bases and J by 5 bases, and 14 bases separated the two germline ends. CDR3 sequence (DNA): TGTGCCAGTAGGGAACTCGGGAAGGACGAGCAGTACTTC. Its protein is CASRELGKDEQYF.

The chain joins TRBV19 to TRBJ1-5; 8 nucleotides agree with TRBD1. CDR1 is LNHDA and CDR2 is SQIVND in the germline V gene (reference sequence). This CDR3 comprises 15 residues. Trimming took 1 base from V and 7 from J; bases not matched to a gene: 6. CDR3 sequence (DNA): TGTGCCAGTAGTATAGCCGTAGCAGGGGGCCAGCCCCAGCATTTT. Translation: CASSIAVAGGQPQHF.

This rearrangement joins TRBV5-4 to TRBJ1-1, with D possibly matching TRBD1 (6 bases). V was cut by 0 bases and J by 1 base, with 16 bases left in between. CDR1 and CDR2 from the germline V gene are SGHNT and YYREEE (reference sequence). This CDR3 is built from 17 residues. The CDR3 nucleotides are TGTGCCAGCAGCTTGGCCGTGGGGCAGGGGACGAACACTGAAGCTTTCTTT. It specifies CASSLAVGQGTNTEAFF.

This clone was detected once. This chain connects TRBV19 to TRBJ2-2; D possibly uses TRBD1 or TRBD2 (5 bases each). The CDR3 is 13 amino acids. Trimming cost V 5 bases and J 7 bases, with 11 bases left between them. Germline lookup yields CDR1 LNHDA and CDR2 SQIVND (reference sequence). The CDR3 reads CASSPGTVGELFF. CDR3 coding DNA: TGTGCCAGTAGTCCGGGGACCGTCGGGGAGCTGTTTTTT.

This chain joins TRBV11-2 and TRBJ2-7; D is ambiguous. This CDR3 spans 11 amino acids. Trimming shortened V by 5 bases and J by 5 bases, and 7 bases separated the two germline ends. Germline lookup yields CDR1 SGHAT and CDR2 FQNNGV. The chain's CDR3 is CASSHNDEQYF. CDR3 coding DNA: TGTGCCAGCAGCCACAACGACGAGCAGTACTTC.

V gene TRBV7-8 combines with J gene TRBJ2-7, with D maybe TRBD1 (6 bases). Deletions cut 5 bases from V and 1 base from J, with 9 bases between. CDR1 SGHVS and CDR2 FQNEAQ come from the germline V gene. The CDR3 is made up of 13 amino acids. The DNA of the CDR3 is TGTGCCAGCAGCCAGGGGATGTCCTACGAGCAGTACTTC. This sequence encodes CASSQGMSYEQYF.

The rearrangement uses TRBV5-1 and TRBJ1-6; D remains ambiguous. Trimming left V 2 bases short and J 4 bases short, with 10 bases between. The CDR3 totals 15 residues. Germline lookup yields CDR1 SGHRS and CDR2 YFSETQ. The CDR3 loop is CASSFDSGYNSPLHF. CDR3 nucleotide sequence: TGCGCCAGCAGCTTCGACTCGGGTTATAATTCACCCCTCCACTTT. Combining the CDR3 with reference TRBV5-1 and TRBJ1-6 gives the whole variable domain KAGVTQTPRYLIKTRGQQVTLSCSPISGHRSVSWYQQTPGQGLQFLFEYFSETQRNKGNFPGRFSGRQFSNSRSEMNVSTLELGDSALYLCASSFDSGYNSPLHFGNGTRLTVT.

This chain uses TRBV28 with TRBJ1-2, with a weak D call TRBD1 (6 bases). Trimming took 8 bases from V and 4 from J, leaving 14 bases between them. CDR3 length: 13 residues. Germline V lookup: CDR1 MDHEN, CDR2 SYDVKM. CDR3 protein: CASDQGQVYGYTF. The DNA of the CDR3 is TGTGCCAGCGATCAGGGGCAGGTCTATGGCTACACCTTC.

This clone has only a few counts. The chain is built from TRBV2 and TRBJ2-7; D gene ambiguous. CDR1 is SNHLY, CDR2 FYNNEI, per germline. Trimming left V 5 bases short and J 1 base short, with 3 bases between. CDR3 length: 11 residues. CDR3: CASSRSYEQYF. In nucleotides, the CDR3 is TGTGCCAGCAGTCGGTCCTACGAGCAGTACTTC.

The J gene is TRBJ1-1, the V gene TRBV30; 9 bases are a match to TRBD1. The CDR3 runs to 17 residues. CDR1 is GTSNPN and CDR2 is SVGIG in the germline V gene (reference sequence). V was pared by 2 bases and J by 1 base, with 11 bases of the junction left unmatched. This CDR3 reads CAWSKTGGVLRNTEAFF. The CDR3 DNA sequence: TGTGCCTGGAGTAAAACAGGGGGCGTCCTACGGAACACTGAAGCTTTCTTT.

This sequence joins TRBV2 and TRBJ1-6, with a tentative D call TRBD1 (5 bases). Deletions cut 9 bases from V and 0 bases from J, with 18 bases between. This CDR3 has 17 amino acids. Germline V gene data show CDR1 as SNHLY and CDR2 as FYNNEI. The CDR3 coding sequence is TGTGCCAGGACGCAGCGGGGCGGGAGCTCCTATAATTCACCCCTCCACTTT. This gives the protein CARTQRGGSSYNSPLHF.